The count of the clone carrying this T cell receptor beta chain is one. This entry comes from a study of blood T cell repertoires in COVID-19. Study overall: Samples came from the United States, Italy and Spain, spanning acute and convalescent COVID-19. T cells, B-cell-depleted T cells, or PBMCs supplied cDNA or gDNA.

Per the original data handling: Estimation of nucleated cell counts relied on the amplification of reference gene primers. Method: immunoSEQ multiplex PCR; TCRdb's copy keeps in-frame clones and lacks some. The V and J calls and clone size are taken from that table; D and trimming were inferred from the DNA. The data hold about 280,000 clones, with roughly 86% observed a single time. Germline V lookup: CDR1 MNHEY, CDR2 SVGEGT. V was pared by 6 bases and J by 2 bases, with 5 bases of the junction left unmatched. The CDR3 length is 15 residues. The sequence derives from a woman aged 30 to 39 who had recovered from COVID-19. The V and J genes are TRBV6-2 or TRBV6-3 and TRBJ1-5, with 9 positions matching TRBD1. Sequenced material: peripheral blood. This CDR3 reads CASSSGQGGNQPQHF. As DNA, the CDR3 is TGTGCCAGCAGCTCGGGACAGGGAGGCAATCAGCCCCAGCATTTT.